This TCR beta chain stems from a study of radiotherapy plus CTLA-4 blockade in lung cancer. Study information: Objective responses were recorded in 15% to 20% of patients, with disease control recorded in 25% to 40%. Notes on the study in general: Peripheral blood showed expansion of tumor-derived TCR clones after radiotherapy and ipilimumab.

Trimming cost V 0 bases and J 4 bases; bases outside gene matches: 3. Per germline, CDR1 SGHNT and CDR2 YYREEE (reference sequence). The CDR3 length is 14 residues. This clone showed up just a few times. The antigen is unknown. Here immunoSEQ multiplex PCR was the method, and the copy in TCRdb shows in-frame clones only, minus some. The table includes about 50,000 clones, about four fifths detected once. This receptor was obtained from a human donor with non-small cell lung cancer whose response to radiotherapy plus ipilimumab could not be evaluated. This material consisted of peripheral blood, taken from a patient treated with radiotherapy plus ipilimumab. The chain recombines TRBV5-4 with TRBJ1-2; 7 bases fit TRBD1. The CDR3 loop reads CASSLDRGGYGYTF. The CDR3 DNA sequence: TGTGCCAGCAGCTTGGACAGGGGAGGCTATGGCTACACCTTC.